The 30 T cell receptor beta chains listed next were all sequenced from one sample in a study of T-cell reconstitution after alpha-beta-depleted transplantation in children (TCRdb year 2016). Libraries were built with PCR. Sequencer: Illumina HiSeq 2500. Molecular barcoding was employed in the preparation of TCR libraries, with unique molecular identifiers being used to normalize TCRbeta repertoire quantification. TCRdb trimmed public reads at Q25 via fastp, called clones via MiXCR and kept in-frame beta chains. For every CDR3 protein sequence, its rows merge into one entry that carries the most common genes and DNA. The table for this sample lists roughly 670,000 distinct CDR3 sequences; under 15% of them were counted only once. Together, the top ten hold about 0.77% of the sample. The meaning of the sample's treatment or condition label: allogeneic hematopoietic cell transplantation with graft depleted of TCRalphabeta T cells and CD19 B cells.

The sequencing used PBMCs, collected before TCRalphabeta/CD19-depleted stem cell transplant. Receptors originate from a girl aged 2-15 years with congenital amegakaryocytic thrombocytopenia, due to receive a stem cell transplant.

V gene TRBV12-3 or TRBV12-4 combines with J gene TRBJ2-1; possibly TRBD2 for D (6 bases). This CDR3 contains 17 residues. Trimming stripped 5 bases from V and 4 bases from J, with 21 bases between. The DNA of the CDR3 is TGTGCCAGCAGTACGAGAGGTAGCGCGGGGAGGTACAATGAGCAGTTCTTC. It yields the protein CASSTRGSAGRYNEQFF.

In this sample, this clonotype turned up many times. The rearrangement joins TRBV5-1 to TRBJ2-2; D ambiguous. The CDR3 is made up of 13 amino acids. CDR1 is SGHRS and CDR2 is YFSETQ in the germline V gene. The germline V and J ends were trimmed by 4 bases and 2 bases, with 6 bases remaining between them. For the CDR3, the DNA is TGCGCCAGCAGCCCGGTTAACACCGGGGAGCTGTTTTTT. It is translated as CASSPVNTGELFF.

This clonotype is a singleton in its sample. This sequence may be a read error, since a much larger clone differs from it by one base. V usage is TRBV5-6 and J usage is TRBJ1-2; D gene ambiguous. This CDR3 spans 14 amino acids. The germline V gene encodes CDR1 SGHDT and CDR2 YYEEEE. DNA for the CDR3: TGTGCCAGCAGCTTGTGGCGTTCTAACTATGGCGACACCTTC. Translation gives CASSLWRSNYGDTF.

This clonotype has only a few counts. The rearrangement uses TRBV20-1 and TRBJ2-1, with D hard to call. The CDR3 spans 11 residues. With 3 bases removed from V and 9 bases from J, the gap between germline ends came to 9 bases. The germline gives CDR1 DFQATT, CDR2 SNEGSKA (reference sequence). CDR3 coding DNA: TGCAGTGCTAGTCTGCCGCGTGAGCAGTTCTTC. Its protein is CSASLPREQFF.

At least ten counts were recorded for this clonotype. For the CDR3, the DNA is TGCAGTGCTCTTAGCGGGGGATCCTACAATGAGCAGTTCTTC. The encoded protein is CSALSGGSYNEQFF. The rearrangement links TRBV20-1 to TRBJ2-1; the match to TRBD2 covers 9 bases. This CDR3 has 14 residues. V shed 5 bases, J shed 1 base, and the junction held 3 bases outside the gene matches. Germline CDR1 is DFQATT and CDR2 is SNEGSKA (reference sequence).

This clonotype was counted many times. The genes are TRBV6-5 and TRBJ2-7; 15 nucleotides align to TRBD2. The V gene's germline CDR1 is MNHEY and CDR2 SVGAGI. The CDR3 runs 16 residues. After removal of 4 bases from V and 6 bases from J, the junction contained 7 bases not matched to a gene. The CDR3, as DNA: TGTGCCAGCAGTTGGGGACTAGCGGGAGGAGCAGGCGAGCAGTACTTC. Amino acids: CASSWGLAGGAGEQYF.

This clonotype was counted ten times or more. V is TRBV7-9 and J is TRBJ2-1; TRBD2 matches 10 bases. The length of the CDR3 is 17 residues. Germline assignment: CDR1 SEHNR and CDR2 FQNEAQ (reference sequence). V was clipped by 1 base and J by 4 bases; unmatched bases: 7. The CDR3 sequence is CASSLELAGRGYNEQFF. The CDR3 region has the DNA TGTGCCAGCAGCTTAGAACTAGCGGGAAGGGGGTACAATGAGCAGTTCTTC.

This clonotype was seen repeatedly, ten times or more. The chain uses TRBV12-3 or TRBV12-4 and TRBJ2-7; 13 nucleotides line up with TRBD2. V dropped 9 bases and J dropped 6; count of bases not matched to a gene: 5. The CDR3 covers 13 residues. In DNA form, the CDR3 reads TGTGCCAGTCAGGGACTAGCGGGAAGCGAGCAGTACTTC. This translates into CASQGLAGSEQYF.

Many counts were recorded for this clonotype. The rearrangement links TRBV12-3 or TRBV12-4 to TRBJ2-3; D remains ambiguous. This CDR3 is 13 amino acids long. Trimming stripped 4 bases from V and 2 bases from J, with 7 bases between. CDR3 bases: TGTGCCAGCAGTTGGGGTTTCACAGATACGCAGTATTTT. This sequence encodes CASSWGFTDTQYF.

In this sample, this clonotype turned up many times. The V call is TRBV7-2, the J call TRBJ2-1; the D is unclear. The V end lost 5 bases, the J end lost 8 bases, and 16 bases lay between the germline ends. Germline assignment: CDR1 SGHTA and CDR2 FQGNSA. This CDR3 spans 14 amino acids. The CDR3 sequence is CASSLGNLDYEQFF. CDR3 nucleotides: TGTGCCAGCAGCCTCGGAAATCTAGACTATGAGCAGTTCTTC.

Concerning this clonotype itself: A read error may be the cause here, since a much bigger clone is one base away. CDR3 sequence (DNA): TGTGCCAGCAGCGGACGGCACGATCACCCCCAGCATTTT. Its protein is CASSGRHDHPQHF. This rearrangement joins TRBV6-1 to TRBJ1-5, with D unresolved. CDR3 length: 13 amino acids. CDR1 and CDR2 from the germline V gene are MNHNS and SASEGT.

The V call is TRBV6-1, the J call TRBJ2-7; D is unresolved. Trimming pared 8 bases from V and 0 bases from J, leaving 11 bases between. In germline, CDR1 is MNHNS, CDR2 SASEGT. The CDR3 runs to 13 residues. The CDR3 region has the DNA TGTGCCAGCTCCCCGATTGGCTCCTACGAGCAGTACTTC. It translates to CASSPIGSYEQYF.

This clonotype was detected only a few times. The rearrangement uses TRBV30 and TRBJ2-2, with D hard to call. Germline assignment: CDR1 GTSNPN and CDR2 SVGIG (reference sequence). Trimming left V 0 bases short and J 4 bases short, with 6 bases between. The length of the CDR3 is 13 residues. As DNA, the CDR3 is TGTGCCTGGAGTGTATTTATCACCGGGGAGCTGTTTTTT. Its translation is CAWSVFITGELFF. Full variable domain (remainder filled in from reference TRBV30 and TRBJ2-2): SQTIHQWPATLVQPVGSPLSLECTVEGTSNPNLYWYRQAAGRGLQLLFYSVGIGQISSEVPQNLSASRPQDRQFILSSKKLLLSDSGFYLCAWSVFITGELFFGEGSRLTVL.

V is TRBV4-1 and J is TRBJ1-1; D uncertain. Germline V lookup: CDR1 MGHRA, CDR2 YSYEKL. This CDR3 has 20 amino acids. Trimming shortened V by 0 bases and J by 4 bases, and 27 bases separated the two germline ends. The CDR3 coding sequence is TGCGCCAGCAGCCAAGATCGGCAGGACTACATTTCTTCGATGGGCACTGAAGCTTTCTTT. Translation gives CASSQDRQDYISSMGTEAFF.

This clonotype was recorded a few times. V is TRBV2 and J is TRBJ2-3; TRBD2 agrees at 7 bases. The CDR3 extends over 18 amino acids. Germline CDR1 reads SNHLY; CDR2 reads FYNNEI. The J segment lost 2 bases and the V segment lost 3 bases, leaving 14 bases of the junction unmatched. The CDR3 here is CASSDLGRDRGDTDTQYF. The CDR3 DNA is TGTGCCAGCAGTGATTTAGGGAGGGACCGAGGGGACACAGATACGCAGTATTTT.

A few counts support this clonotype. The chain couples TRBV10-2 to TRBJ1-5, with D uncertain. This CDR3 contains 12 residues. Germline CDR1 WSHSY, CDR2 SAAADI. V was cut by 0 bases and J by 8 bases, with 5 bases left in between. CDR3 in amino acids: CASSESSKPQHF. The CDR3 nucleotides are TGCGCCAGCAGTGAGTCGTCTAAGCCCCAGCATTTT.

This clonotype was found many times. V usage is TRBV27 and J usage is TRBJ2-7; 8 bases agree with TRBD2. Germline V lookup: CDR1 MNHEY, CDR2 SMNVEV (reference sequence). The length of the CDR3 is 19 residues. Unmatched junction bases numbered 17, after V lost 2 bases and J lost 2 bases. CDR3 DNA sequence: TGTGCCAGCAGTTTAACGGGACTAGGTACCCGAGTGGAGGCCTACGAGCAGTACTTC. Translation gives CASSLTGLGTRVEAYEQYF.

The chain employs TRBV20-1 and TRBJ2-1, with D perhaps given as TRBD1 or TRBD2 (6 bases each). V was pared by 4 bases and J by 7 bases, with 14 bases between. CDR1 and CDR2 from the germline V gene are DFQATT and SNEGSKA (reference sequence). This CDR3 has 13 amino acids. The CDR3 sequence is CSATRGVRNEQFF. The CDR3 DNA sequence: TGCAGTGCTACAAGGGGGGTTCGGAATGAGCAGTTCTTC.

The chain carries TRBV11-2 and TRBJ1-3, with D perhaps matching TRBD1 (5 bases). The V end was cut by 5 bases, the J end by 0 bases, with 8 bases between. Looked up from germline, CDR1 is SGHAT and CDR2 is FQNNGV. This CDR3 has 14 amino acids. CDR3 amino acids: CASSVTDSGNTIYF. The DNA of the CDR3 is TGTGCCAGCAGCGTGACAGACTCTGGAAACACCATATATTTT.

The CDR3 nucleotides read TGCAGTGCTAGAAGGGGGCAGTCCGTAGCGTTCGTTTTTCGGGCGGATGAGCAGTTCTTC. It codes for CSARRGQSVAFVFRADEQFF. V is TRBV20-1 and J is TRBJ2-1; TRBD1 matches at 7 bases. The germline gives CDR1 DFQATT, CDR2 SNEGSKA (reference sequence). Trimming cost V 2 bases and J 8 bases; bases outside gene matches: 27. This CDR3 has 20 amino acids.

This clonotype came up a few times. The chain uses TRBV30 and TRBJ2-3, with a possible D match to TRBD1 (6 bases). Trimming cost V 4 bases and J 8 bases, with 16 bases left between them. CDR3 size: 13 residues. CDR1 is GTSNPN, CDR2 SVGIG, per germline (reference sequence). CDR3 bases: TGTGCCTGGACCAACACAGGGTTGGGTACGCAGTATTTT. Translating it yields CAWTNTGLGTQYF.

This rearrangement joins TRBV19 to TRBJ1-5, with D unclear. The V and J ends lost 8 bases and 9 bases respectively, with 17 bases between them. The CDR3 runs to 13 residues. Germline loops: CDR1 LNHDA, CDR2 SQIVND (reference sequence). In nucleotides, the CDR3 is TGTGCCAGTGGAAACTCCCCTGCATGGCCCCAGCATTTT. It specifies CASGNSPAWPQHF.

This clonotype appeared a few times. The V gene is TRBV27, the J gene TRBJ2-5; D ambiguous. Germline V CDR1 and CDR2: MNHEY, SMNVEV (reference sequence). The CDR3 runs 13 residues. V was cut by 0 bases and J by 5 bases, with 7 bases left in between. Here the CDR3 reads CASSLSIVETQYF. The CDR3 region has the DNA TGTGCCAGCAGTTTATCGATCGTGGAGACCCAGTACTTC.

The chain's CDR3 is CASSLEGPPETQYF. CDR3 nucleotide sequence: TGCGCCAGCAGCTTGGAGGGGCCTCCGGAGACCCAGTACTTC. V usage is TRBV5-1 and J usage is TRBJ2-5; D might be TRBD1 (5 bases). With 0 bases removed from V and 5 bases from J, the gap between germline ends came to 11 bases. The CDR3 is 14 amino acids. Germline CDR1 reads SGHRS; CDR2 reads YFSETQ.

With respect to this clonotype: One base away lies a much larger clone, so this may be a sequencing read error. The CDR3 nucleotides are TGTGCCACCAGTGACCAGAAGGGTGGTAGCTACAATGAGCAGTTCTTC. Its protein is CATSDQKGGSYNEQFF. The genes are TRBV10-3 and TRBJ2-1; D is ambiguous. The CDR3 sequence is 16 residues long. Germline V CDR1 and CDR2: ENHRY, SYGVKD.

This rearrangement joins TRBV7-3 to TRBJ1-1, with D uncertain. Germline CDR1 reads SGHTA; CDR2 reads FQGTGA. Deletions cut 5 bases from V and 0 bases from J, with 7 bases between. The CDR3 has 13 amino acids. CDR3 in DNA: TGTGCCAGCAGCGACCGGATGAACACTGAAGCTTTCTTT. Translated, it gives CASSDRMNTEAFF.

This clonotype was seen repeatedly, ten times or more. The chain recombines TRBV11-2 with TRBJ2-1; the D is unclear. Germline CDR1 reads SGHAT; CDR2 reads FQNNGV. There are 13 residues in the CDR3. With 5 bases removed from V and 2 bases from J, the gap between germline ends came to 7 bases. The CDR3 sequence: CASSVSAYNEQFF. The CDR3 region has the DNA TGTGCCAGCAGCGTGTCTGCCTACAATGAGCAGTTCTTC.

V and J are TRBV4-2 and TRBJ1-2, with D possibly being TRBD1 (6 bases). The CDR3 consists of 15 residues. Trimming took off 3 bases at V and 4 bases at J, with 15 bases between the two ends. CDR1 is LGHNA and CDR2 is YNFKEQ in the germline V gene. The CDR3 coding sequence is TGTGCCAGCAGCCAGGGGCATACAGGGAGCTATGGCTACACCTTC. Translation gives CASSQGHTGSYGYTF.

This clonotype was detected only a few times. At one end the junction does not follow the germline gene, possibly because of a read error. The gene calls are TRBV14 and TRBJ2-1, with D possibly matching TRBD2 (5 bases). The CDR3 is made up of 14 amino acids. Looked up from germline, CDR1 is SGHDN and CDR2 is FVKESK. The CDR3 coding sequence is TGTGCCAGCAGCCAAGTATACGCGGACGCTCCGGGGTCCTTC. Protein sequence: CASSQVYADAPGSF.

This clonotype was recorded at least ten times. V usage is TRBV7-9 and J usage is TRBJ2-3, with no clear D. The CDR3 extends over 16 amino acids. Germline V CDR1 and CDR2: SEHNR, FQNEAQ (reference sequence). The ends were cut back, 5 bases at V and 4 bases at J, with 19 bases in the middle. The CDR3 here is CASSGLASTAADTQYF. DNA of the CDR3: TGTGCCAGCAGCGGATTGGCGAGTACCGCGGCAGATACGCAGTATTTT. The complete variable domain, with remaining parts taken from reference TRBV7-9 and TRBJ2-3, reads DTGVSQNPRHKITKRGQNVTFRCDPISEHNRLYWYRQTLGQGPEFLTYFQNEAQLEKSRLLSDRFSAERPKGSFSTLEIQRTEQGDSAMYLCASSGLASTAADTQYFGPGTRLTVL.